The rows below give T cell receptor beta chains drawn from one sample of a study of CD8+ T cells in alopecia areata. The repertoire was sequenced with immunoSEQ multiplex PCR; TCRdb's copy has only in-frame clones and lacks some. Seen here are roughly 250,000 clones, around three fifths observed once, and the top ten hold about 0.93%. This sample comprised CD4+ T cells sorted from blood, obtained between weeks 51 and 52, from a patient treated with tofacitinib. Every receptor here comes from a human donor with alopecia areata. Each CDR3 is given with its conserved first and last residue. The order of the fields is V gene, D gene, clone size, J gene, CDR3 protein, CDR3 DNA. The D gene is left open where the match is weak. Clone size is not always given. Where it is, it says once, few, many or a class for expanded clones.

V gene: TRBV4-2
D gene: .
clone size: few
J gene: TRBJ1-6
CDR3 protein: CASSQGAVRTNSPLHF
CDR3 DNA: TGTGCCAGCAGCCAAGGGGCTGTAAGAACAAATTCACCCCTCCACTTT

V gene: TRBV5-4
D gene: .
clone size: .
J gene: TRBJ2-1
CDR3 protein: CASSLGGNPYNEQFF
CDR3 DNA: TGTGCCAGCAGCTTGGGGGGGAACCCCTACAATGAGCAGTTCTTC

V gene: TRBV5-1
D gene: .
clone size: .
J gene: TRBJ1-2
CDR3 protein: CASSLGTASGGYTF
CDR3 DNA: TGCGCCAGCAGCTTGGGGACAGCGTCAGGTGGCTACACCTTC

V gene: TRBV30
D gene: .
clone size: .
J gene: TRBJ1-1
CDR3 protein: CAWSVGGTEAFF
CDR3 DNA: TGTGCCTGGAGTGTAGGGGGCACTGAAGCTTTCTTT

V gene: TRBV25-1
D gene: TRBD1
clone size: .
J gene: TRBJ2-7
CDR3 protein: CASSPNPGQGPYEQYF
CDR3 DNA: TGTGCCAGCAGCCCGAACCCCGGACAGGGCCCCTACGAGCAGTACTTC

V gene: TRBV6-5
D gene: .
clone size: .
J gene: TRBJ2-2
CDR3 protein: CASRHQGGGELFF
CDR3 DNA: TGTGCCAGCAGACATCAGGGAGGCGGGGAGCTGTTTTTT

V gene: TRBV9
D gene: .
clone size: once
J gene: TRBJ1-1
CDR3 protein: CASSPHTDTNTEAFF
CDR3 DNA: TGTGCCAGCAGCCCTCACACTGACACGAACACTGAAGCTTTCTTT

V gene: TRBV4-2
D gene: TRBD2
clone size: .
J gene: TRBJ2-5
CDR3 protein: CASSQVGTSAGQETQYF
CDR3 DNA: TGTGCCAGCAGCCAAGTGGGGACTAGCGCGGGACAAGAGACCCAGTACTTC

V gene: TRBV30
D gene: .
clone size: few
J gene: TRBJ1-5
CDR3 protein: CAWSGQSAQHF
CDR3 DNA: TGTGCCTGGAGTGGACAATCTGCCCAGCATTTT

V gene: TRBV6-5
D gene: .
clone size: few
J gene: TRBJ1-6
CDR3 protein: CASSYVSGPSSPLHF
CDR3 DNA: TGTGCCAGCAGTTACGTGTCAGGGCCTAGTTCACCCCTCCACTTT

V gene: TRBV6-1
D gene: .
clone size: .
J gene: TRBJ2-5
CDR3 protein: CASSAFGQETQYF
CDR3 DNA: TGTGCCAGCAGTGCTTTTGGGCAAGAGACCCAGTACTTC

V gene: TRBV29-1
D gene: .
clone size: .
J gene: TRBJ2-7
CDR3 protein: CSVKTLLIPYEQYF
CDR3 DNA: TGCAGCGTTAAAACTCTTCTGATCCCCTACGAGCAGTACTTC

V gene: TRBV5-6
D gene: .
clone size: .
J gene: TRBJ1-2
CDR3 protein: CASSVTEGVLGYTF
CDR3 DNA: TGTGCCAGCAGCGTTACAGAGGGGGTGTTGGGCTACACCTTC

V gene: TRBV7-8
D gene: .
clone size: .
J gene: TRBJ1-6
CDR3 protein: CASSPTRNSPLHF
CDR3 DNA: TGTGCCAGCAGCCCAACAAGGAATTCACCCCTCCACTTT

V gene: TRBV29-1
D gene: TRBD1
clone size: once
J gene: TRBJ1-2
CDR3 protein: CSVERTGYGYTF
CDR3 DNA: TGCAGCGTTGAGCGGACAGGCTATGGCTACACCTTC

V gene: TRBV29-1
D gene: .
clone size: .
J gene: TRBJ1-1
CDR3 protein: CSVDRAGTEAFF
CDR3 DNA: TGCAGCGTTGATAGGGCTGGAACTGAAGCTTTCTTT

V gene: TRBV7-3
D gene: .
clone size: .
J gene: TRBJ2-2
CDR3 protein: CASSQAGELFF
CDR3 DNA: TGTGCCAGCAGCCAAGCCGGGGAGCTGTTTTTT

V gene: TRBV2
D gene: TRBD2
clone size: few
J gene: TRBJ2-3
CDR3 protein: CARTPGGASTDTQYF
CDR3 DNA: TGTGCCAGAACTCCCGGGGGGGCCAGCACAGATACGCAGTATTTT

V gene: TRBV5-4
D gene: .
clone size: .
J gene: TRBJ1-2
CDR3 protein: CASSLAAGGDYGYTF
CDR3 DNA: TGTGCCAGCAGCTTGGCGGCAGGAGGCGACTATGGCTACACCTTC

V gene: TRBV20-1
D gene: .
clone size: .
J gene: TRBJ1-2
CDR3 protein: CSARGQYGYTF
CDR3 DNA: TGCAGTGCTAGAGGACAGTATGGCTACACCTTC

V gene: TRBV14
D gene: TRBD1
clone size: .
J gene: TRBJ2-5
CDR3 protein: CASSQDSGTGGRETQYF
CDR3 DNA: TGTGCCAGCAGCCAAGATTCCGGGACAGGGGGCAGAGAGACCCAGTACTTC

V gene: TRBV4-3
D gene: TRBD2
clone size: .
J gene: TRBJ2-3
CDR3 protein: CASSQGPTSGGGDTQYF
CDR3 DNA: TGCGCCAGCAGCCAAGGCCCGACTAGCGGGGGAGGAGATACGCAGTATTTT

V gene: TRBV30
D gene: .
clone size: .
J gene: TRBJ1-5
CDR3 protein: CAWSVNSNQPQHF
CDR3 DNA: TGTGCCTGGAGTGTAAACTCCAATCAGCCCCAGCATTTT

V gene: TRBV4-2
D gene: .
clone size: .
J gene: TRBJ1-5
CDR3 protein: CASSQDGESQPQHF
CDR3 DNA: TGTGCCAGCAGCCAAGATGGGGAGTCCCAGCCCCAGCATTTT

V gene: TRBV5-1
D gene: .
clone size: few
J gene: TRBJ1-5
CDR3 protein: CASSPGGNQPQHF
CDR3 DNA: TGCGCCAGCAGTCCCGGCGGGAATCAGCCCCAGCATTTT

V gene: TRBV29-1
D gene: TRBD1
clone size: few
J gene: TRBJ2-2
CDR3 protein: CSVERTGSTGELFF
CDR3 DNA: TGCAGCGTTGAACGGACAGGGTCGACCGGGGAGCTGTTTTTT

V gene: TRBV25-1
D gene: .
clone size: .
J gene: TRBJ1-1
CDR3 protein: CASSRNTEAFF
CDR3 DNA: TGTGCCAGCAGTCGTAACACTGAAGCTTTCTTT

V gene: TRBV7-7
D gene: TRBD2
clone size: .
J gene: TRBJ2-2
CDR3 protein: CASSKQLAGHTGELFF
CDR3 DNA: TGTGCTAGCAGCAAACAATTAGCGGGGCACACCGGGGAGCTGTTTTTT

V gene: TRBV19
D gene: .
clone size: .
J gene: TRBJ1-5
CDR3 protein: CASSSLLPQLGNQPQHF
CDR3 DNA: TGTGCCAGTAGTTCTTTGCTCCCGCAGTTAGGCAATCAGCCCCAGCATTTT

V gene: TRBV29-1
D gene: .
clone size: .
J gene: TRBJ2-3
CDR3 protein: CSVSSASTDTQYF
CDR3 DNA: TGCAGCGTTTCTAGCGCTAGCACAGATACGCAGTATTTT

V gene: TRBV2
D gene: .
clone size: .
J gene: TRBJ2-5
CDR3 protein: CASRRFVETQYF
CDR3 DNA: TGTGCCAGCAGAAGGTTTGTGGAGACCCAGTACTTC

V gene: TRBV19
D gene: .
clone size: .
J gene: TRBJ1-1
CDR3 protein: CASSIYSGNTEAFF
CDR3 DNA: TGTGCCAGTAGTATTTATTCAGGGAACACTGAAGCTTTCTTT

V gene: TRBV15
D gene: .
clone size: few
J gene: TRBJ1-1
CDR3 protein: CATSTHGGNTEAFF
CDR3 DNA: TGTGCCACCAGCACGCACGGAGGGAACACTGAAGCTTTCTTT

V gene: TRBV6-6
D gene: .
clone size: .
J gene: TRBJ2-5
CDR3 protein: CASSYSIRGPGETQYF
CDR3 DNA: TGTGCCAGCAGTTACTCGATACGGGGGCCGGGGGAGACCCAGTACTTC

V gene: TRBV11-2
D gene: TRBD2
clone size: .
J gene: TRBJ2-5
CDR3 protein: CATSGGEWGSQETQYF
CDR3 DNA: TGTGCCACCTCGGGGGGGGAATGGGGTAGTCAAGAGACCCAGTACTTC

V gene: TRBV10-3
D gene: .
clone size: .
J gene: TRBJ2-1
CDR3 protein: CAISEEGPSYNEQFF
CDR3 DNA: TGTGCCATCAGTGAGGAGGGGCCCTCCTACAATGAGCAGTTCTTC

V gene: TRBV4-1
D gene: .
clone size: once
J gene: TRBJ1-4
CDR3 protein: CASSYGVTTNEKLFF
CDR3 DNA: TGCGCCAGCAGCTACGGAGTAACAACTAATGAAAAACTGTTTTTT

V gene: TRBV18
D gene: .
clone size: once
J gene: TRBJ2-7
CDR3 protein: CASSPPGQGSDYEQYF
CDR3 DNA: TGTGCCAGCTCACCACCCGGGCAGGGTTCCGACTACGAGCAGTACTTC

V gene: TRBV9
D gene: .
clone size: once
J gene: TRBJ1-2
CDR3 protein: CASSVDELIDYGYTF
CDR3 DNA: TGTGCCAGCAGCGTAGACGAGCTGATTGACTATGGCTACACCTTC

V gene: TRBV5-1
D gene: TRBD1
clone size: .
J gene: TRBJ1-1
CDR3 protein: CASSLSAGGTEAFF
CDR3 DNA: TGCGCCAGCAGCTTGTCGGCAGGGGGAACTGAAGCTTTCTTT

V gene: TRBV2
D gene: TRBD1
clone size: few
J gene: TRBJ2-7
CDR3 protein: CASSEAPGQGGEQYF
CDR3 DNA: TGTGCCAGCAGTGAAGCACCGGGACAGGGAGGCGAGCAGTACTTC

V gene: TRBV11-2
D gene: TRBD1
clone size: few
J gene: TRBJ1-3
CDR3 protein: CASSSGQGASGNTIYF
CDR3 DNA: TGTGCCAGCAGCAGTGGGCAGGGGGCATCTGGAAACACCATATATTTT

V gene: TRBV7-3
D gene: .
clone size: .
J gene: TRBJ2-5
CDR3 protein: CASSLVGGPQETQYF
CDR3 DNA: TGTGCCAGCAGCTTAGTGGGTGGACCTCAAGAGACCCAGTACTTC

V gene: TRBV14
D gene: .
clone size: .
J gene: TRBJ1-2
CDR3 protein: CASSQGLGALYGYTF
CDR3 DNA: TGTGCCAGCAGCCAAGGTTTGGGGGCACTCTATGGCTACACCTTC

V gene: TRBV7-9
D gene: .
clone size: .
J gene: TRBJ1-6
CDR3 protein: CASSLVGPLSPLHF
CDR3 DNA: TGTGCCAGCAGCTTAGTTGGACCGTTGTCACCCCTCCACTTT

V gene: TRBV30
D gene: TRBD2
clone size: few
J gene: TRBJ2-3
CDR3 protein: CAWREVTQYF
CDR3 DNA: TGTGCCTGGCGGGAGGTAACGCAGTATTTT

V gene: TRBV11-2
D gene: TRBD1
clone size: few
J gene: TRBJ1-5
CDR3 protein: CASSSDRVQNQPQHF
CDR3 DNA: TGTGCCAGCAGCTCCGACAGGGTCCAAAATCAGCCCCAGCATTTT

V gene: TRBV30
D gene: .
clone size: once
J gene: TRBJ2-5
CDR3 protein: CAWSQPQETQYF
CDR3 DNA: TGTGCCTGGAGTCAACCGCAAGAGACCCAGTACTTC

V gene: TRBV2
D gene: TRBD2
clone size: few
J gene: TRBJ2-7
CDR3 protein: CASGEGSHEQYF
CDR3 DNA: TGTGCCAGCGGGGAGGGATCGCACGAGCAGTACTTC

V gene: TRBV7-6
D gene: .
clone size: .
J gene: TRBJ1-5
CDR3 protein: CASSLRGFNQPQHF
CDR3 DNA: TGTGCCAGCAGCTTAAGAGGGTTCAATCAGCCCCAGCATTTT

V gene: TRBV15
D gene: .
clone size: .
J gene: TRBJ1-5
CDR3 protein: CATSRDVRAGNQPQHF
CDR3 DNA: TGTGCCACCAGCAGAGATGTCAGGGCCGGGAATCAGCCCCAGCATTTT

V gene: TRBV14
D gene: .
clone size: .
J gene: TRBJ1-1
CDR3 protein: CASSQASAGPKAFF
CDR3 DNA: TGTGCCAGCAGCCAAGCTTCGGCAGGCCCTAAGGCTTTCTTT

V gene: TRBV25-1
D gene: .
clone size: .
J gene: TRBJ2-1
CDR3 protein: CASSPGHNEQFF
CDR3 DNA: TGTGCCAGCAGTCCCGGGCATAATGAGCAGTTCTTC